This TCR beta chain was captured by sequencing in a study of Ad26.COV2.S vaccination and SARS-CoV-2 variants. About the research overall: Dosing was one shot or two shots 56 days apart.

Treatment described: 15 to 20 received Ad26.COV2.S at low or high dose, single or two shots; 5 received placebo; per-sample allocation not given. At day 63 after the first vaccine or placebo injection, samples were drawn. Trimming removed 0 bases from V and 4 bases from J, with 12 bases in between. Germline CDR1 and CDR2: LNHNV and YYDKDF (reference sequence). The CDR3 is 15 residues long. Some clones are missing from TCRdb's copy, which holds only in-frame ones; the method was immunoSEQ multiplex PCR. Of roughly 350,000 clones listed, around 89% were seen once; the top ten hold roughly 5%. Study-wide findings and caveats: Vaccinated individuals (as opposed to placebo recipients) had higher spike-specific TCR breadth.

This clone was detected once. Its antigen remains unidentified. The gene calls are TRBV15 and TRBJ1-2; D gene ambiguous. The source material was peripheral blood, sampled in a trial of Ad26.COV2.S vaccine versus placebo. This TCR was sampled from a person between 18 and 65 years old who received the Ad26.COV2.S COVID-19 vaccine or a placebo. CDR3 in DNA: TGTGCCACCAGCAGAGATGCTGGCAGGTCCTATGGCTACACCTTC. Translating it yields CATSRDAGRSYGYTF.